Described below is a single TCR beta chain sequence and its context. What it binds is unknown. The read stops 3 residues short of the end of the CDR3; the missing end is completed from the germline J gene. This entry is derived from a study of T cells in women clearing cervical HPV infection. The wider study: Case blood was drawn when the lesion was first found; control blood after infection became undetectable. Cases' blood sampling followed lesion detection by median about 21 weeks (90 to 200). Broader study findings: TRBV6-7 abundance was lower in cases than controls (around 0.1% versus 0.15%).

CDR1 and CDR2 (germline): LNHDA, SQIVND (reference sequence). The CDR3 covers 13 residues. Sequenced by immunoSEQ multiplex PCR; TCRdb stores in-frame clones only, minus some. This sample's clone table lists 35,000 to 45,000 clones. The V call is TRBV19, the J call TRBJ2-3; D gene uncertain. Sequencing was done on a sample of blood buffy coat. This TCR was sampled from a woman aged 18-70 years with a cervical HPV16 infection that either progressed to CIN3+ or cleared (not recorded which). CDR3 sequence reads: CASSIELAKTQYF. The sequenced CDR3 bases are TGTGCCAGTAGTATAGAACTCGCAAAGACG.